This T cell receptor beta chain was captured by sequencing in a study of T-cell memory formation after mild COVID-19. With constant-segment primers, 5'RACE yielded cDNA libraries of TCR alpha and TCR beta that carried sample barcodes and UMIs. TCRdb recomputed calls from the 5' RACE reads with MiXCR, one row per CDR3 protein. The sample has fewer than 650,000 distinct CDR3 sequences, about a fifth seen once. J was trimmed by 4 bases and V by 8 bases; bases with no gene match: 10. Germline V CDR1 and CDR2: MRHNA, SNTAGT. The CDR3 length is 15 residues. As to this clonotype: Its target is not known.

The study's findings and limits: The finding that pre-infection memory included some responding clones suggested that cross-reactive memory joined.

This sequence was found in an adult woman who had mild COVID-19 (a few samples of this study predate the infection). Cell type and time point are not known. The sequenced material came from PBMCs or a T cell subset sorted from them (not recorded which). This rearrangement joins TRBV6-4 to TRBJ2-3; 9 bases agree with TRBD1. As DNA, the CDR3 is TGTGCCAGCGTAAGCGGGACAGGGATGGCAGATACGCAGTATTTT. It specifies CASVSGTGMADTQYF.